This is a list of T cell receptor beta chains from one sample in a study of blood T cell repertoires in COVID-19. The method was immunoSEQ multiplex PCR; TCRdb's version includes in-frame clones alone and lacks a portion of them. Among under 350,000 clones, roughly nine tenths were seen once, and the ten largest hold roughly 2.6%. Sequencing input: PBMCs or T cells enriched from blood (not recorded which). The receptors shown here come from a man in his sixties who had recovered from COVID-19. Both conserved end residues are part of each CDR3. The order of the fields is V gene, D gene, clone size, J gene, CDR3 protein, CDR3 DNA. D genes are given only for firm matches. Not every row has a clone size; where given, it reads once, few, many or a size class.

>TRBV3-1/TRBV3-2|-|-|TRBJ2-4
CASSPTRGNIQYF
TGTGCCAGCAGCCCAACCCGGGGGAACATTCAGTACTTC
>TRBV24-1|-|-|TRBJ1-2
CATTPEGGGQSGDYGYTF
TGTGCCACCACGCCGGAGGGGGGAGGGCAGTCGGGAGACTATGGCTACACCTTC
>TRBV7-9|-|-|TRBJ1-1
CASSPVPGRGIF
TGTGCCAGCAGCCCCGTTCCAGGTCGGGGGATCTTT
>TRBV5-6|TRBD2|-|TRBJ2-5
CASRNVVARESGETQYF
TGTGCCAGCAGAAATGTAGTTGCGCGGGAGTCAGGAGAGACCCAGTACTTC
>TRBV5-5|-|-|TRBJ1-4
CASSLISRGNEKLFF
TGTGCCAGCAGCCTCATCTCAAGGGGGAATGAAAAACTGTTTTTT
>TRBV6-1|TRBD1|-|TRBJ1-2
CASSEALDRASGYTF
TGTGCCAGCAGTGAAGCACTGGACAGGGCCTCTGGCTACACCTTC
>TRBV3-1/TRBV3-2|-|-|TRBJ1-5
CASSPSGVANQPQHF
TGTGCCAGCAGCCCCTCAGGGGTTGCGAATCAGCCCCAGCATTTT
>TRBV28|TRBD1|-|TRBJ1-4
CASSLVGDRGGEKLFF
TGTGCCAGCAGTCTAGTAGGGGACAGGGGTGGTGAAAAACTGTTTTTT
>TRBV7-2|TRBD2|-|TRBJ2-2
CASSTRTSHYAGELFF
TGTGCCAGCAGCACAAGGACTAGCCACTACGCCGGGGAGCTGTTTTTT
>TRBV15|-|-|TRBJ1-1
CATSKRWDTEAFF
TGTGCCACCAGCAAGAGGTGGGACACTGAAGCTTTCTTT
>TRBV19|-|few|TRBJ2-3
CASSIGGRVTDTQYF
TGTGCCAGTAGCATAGGGGGGCGCGTCACAGATACGCAGTATTTT
>TRBV4-1|-|-|TRBJ2-3
CASSQEGGARTYTDTQYF
TGCGCCAGCAGCCAAGAAGGAGGGGCCAGGACCTACACAGATACGCAGTATTTT
>TRBV6-5|TRBD2|-|TRBJ2-4
CASGRPGLKNIQYF
TGTGCCAGCGGGCGTCCGGGACTAAAAAACATTCAGTACTTC